These 30 T cell receptor beta chains were sequenced from one sample in a study of identical twins. TCRdb fed the 5' RACE reads into MiXCR, producing one record per CDR3 protein. The sample lists around 450,000 distinct CDR3 sequences; 12% to 15% were seen once. This sample also appeared in a second study, on yellow fever vaccine responses in identical twins.

The sample consisted of CD4+ T cells sorted from blood. These receptor sequences come from a woman aged 18-35 years in good health.

This clonotype was seen a handful of times. V gene TRBV11-2 combines with J gene TRBJ2-3; D gene ambiguous. Germline loops: CDR1 SGHAT, CDR2 FQNNGV. Trimming cost V 1 base and J 2 bases, with 10 bases left between them. The CDR3 has 15 residues. CDR3 amino acids: CASSLVGQLTDTQYF. The CDR3 region has the DNA TGTGCCAGCAGCTTAGTGGGCCAACTCACAGATACGCAGTATTTT.

This clonotype was picked up a small number of times. The gene calls are TRBV2 and TRBJ2-2; D uncertain. Germline CDR1 and CDR2: SNHLY and FYNNEI. Trimming cost V 4 bases and J 7 bases, with 13 bases left between them. This CDR3 is 14 amino acids long. CDR3 in amino acids: CASSVLERSGELFF. The DNA for the CDR3 is TGTGCCAGCAGTGTTCTAGAGCGTAGCGGGGAGCTGTTTTTT.

The rearrangement links TRBV7-2 to TRBJ2-5; D remains ambiguous. The CDR3 runs to 13 residues. Germline CDR1 SGHTA, CDR2 FQGNSA. Trimming took off 0 bases at V and 5 bases at J, with 7 bases between the two ends. CDR3 coding DNA: TGTGCCAGCAGCTTAGCCCCCCGGGAGACCCAGTACTTC. It specifies CASSLAPRETQYF.

This chain uses TRBV6-2 or TRBV6-3 with TRBJ2-2; D unresolved. In germline, CDR1 is MNHEY, CDR2 SVGEGT. This CDR3 contains 17 residues. Trimming removed 5 bases at V and 1 base at J, with 17 bases between. CDR3 amino acids: CASSHDLGRKNTGELFF. As DNA, the CDR3 is TGTGCCAGCAGTCACGATCTGGGCCGAAAGAACACCGGGGAGCTGTTTTTT.

The J gene is TRBJ2-5, the V gene TRBV28; 9 nucleotides align to TRBD1. Germline lookup yields CDR1 MDHEN and CDR2 SYDVKM. The CDR3 consists of 14 residues. Unmatched junction bases numbered 5, after V lost 5 bases and J lost 4 bases. The CDR3 is CASSDTGGSETQYF. The CDR3 bases are TGTGCCAGCAGTGACACAGGGGGCTCAGAGACCCAGTACTTC.

This clonotype was found many times. The V and J genes are TRBV15 and TRBJ2-5; TRBD1 aligns across 10 bases. CDR3 length equals 16 residues. J lost 4 bases, V lost 5 bases, and 10 bases had no gene match. Germline V gene lookup returns CDR1 LNHNV and CDR2 YYDKDF (reference sequence). CDR3 in amino acids: CATSGSLTGGGETQYF. The CDR3 DNA reads as TGTGCCACCAGCGGAAGTTTGACAGGGGGCGGAGAGACCCAGTACTTC.

This clonotype was counted a few times. The chain recombines TRBV6-2 or TRBV6-3 with TRBJ2-3; 8 bases are shared with TRBD1. V dropped 5 bases and J dropped 3; count of bases not matched to a gene: 4. Germline assignment: CDR1 MNHEY and CDR2 SVGEGT. This CDR3 is built from 14 residues. This chain's CDR3 is CASSRTGWTDTQYF. The CDR3 nucleotides read TGTGCCAGCAGTCGGACAGGGTGGACAGATACGCAGTATTTT.

The V gene is TRBV24-1, the J gene TRBJ2-2; D is ambiguous. Germline V gene sequence: CDR1 KGHDR, CDR2 SFDVKD. Trimming stripped 5 bases from V and 1 base from J, with 7 bases between. This CDR3 is built from 14 residues. The CDR3 nucleotides are TGTGCCACCAGTGCACTGCTGAACACCGGGGAGCTGTTTTTT. As protein: CATSALLNTGELFF.

This chain joins TRBV21-1 and TRBJ2-7; the D call of TRBD2 is as the table states it, not checked on the DNA. TRBV21-1 corresponds to a pseudogene. CDR3 length: 19 amino acids. The CDR3 DNA reads as TGTGCCAGCGGAAGCGAACAGATCTTAACCGGGACTAGCGTCTACGAGCAGTACTTC. The encoded protein is CASGSEQILTGTSVYEQYF.

This clonotype was observed a few times. V gene TRBV2 combines with J gene TRBJ2-5; a possible D gene is TRBD2 (5 bases). CDR1 and CDR2 from the germline V gene are SNHLY and FYNNEI. This CDR3 is 13 amino acids long. V was shortened by 4 bases and J by 5 bases, with 11 bases between the two germline ends. The CDR3 loop reads CASSVLTGETQYF. In DNA form, the CDR3 reads TGTGCCAGCAGTGTGTTGACGGGGGAGACCCAGTACTTC.

DNA of the CDR3: TGTGCCACCAGTGACACCCGGACAGTCTACAATGAGCAGTTCTTC. It codes for CATSDTRTVYNEQFF. V and J are TRBV24-1 and TRBJ2-1; TRBD1 is a possible D gene (6 bases). This CDR3 is built from 15 residues. V was pared by 4 bases and J by 3 bases, with 12 bases between. Germline V gene lookup returns CDR1 KGHDR and CDR2 SFDVKD.

This clonotype appeared a few times. This chain connects TRBV20-1 to TRBJ2-5; 9 bases are a match to TRBD2. Germline-derived CDR1 and CDR2 are DFQATT and SNEGSKA (reference sequence). V gave up 0 bases and J gave up 3 bases; unmatched junction bases: 5. The CDR3 spans 15 residues. In DNA, the CDR3 is TGCAGTGCTAGAGATGTAGCGGGAGTCGAAGAGACCCAGTACTTC. This translates into CSARDVAGVEETQYF.

This chain links TRBV21-1 with TRBJ2-1; TRBD2, the table's D call, lacks a check against the DNA. TRBV21-1 represents a pseudogene. The CDR3 totals 19 residues. CDR3 coding DNA: TGTGCCAGCAGCAGTCCGGGACTAGCGCCTAATTCTGCTTACAATGAGCAGTTCTTC. Translation: CASSSPGLAPNSAYNEQFF.

A few counts support this clonotype. This chain uses TRBV30 with TRBJ2-1; no clear D gene. The CDR3 loop spans 11 amino acids. The ends were cut back, 0 bases at V and 10 bases at J, with 7 bases in the middle. Germline values: CDR1 GTSNPN, CDR2 SVGIG (reference sequence). The CDR3 sequence is CAWSVSLEQFF. As DNA, the CDR3 is TGTGCCTGGAGTGTATCGCTGGAGCAGTTCTTC.

The chain couples TRBV4-2 to TRBJ2-2; no firm D call. The CDR3 contains 16 residues. Germline V gene sequence: CDR1 LGHNA, CDR2 YNFKEQ. V was shortened by 0 bases and J by 4 bases, with 12 bases between the two germline ends. CDR3 DNA sequence: TGTGCCAGCAGCCAAGATTTGGACCTCCTCACCGGGGAGCTGTTTTTT. Protein sequence: CASSQDLDLLTGELFF.

This clonotype has only a few counts. The chain employs TRBV20-1 and TRBJ1-2, with D unclear. V was shortened by 1 base and J by 3 bases, with 18 bases between the two germline ends. Germline V CDR1 and CDR2: DFQATT, SNEGSKA (reference sequence). The CDR3 runs 16 residues. The CDR3 here is CSARVLGGGLDYGYTF. In DNA form, the CDR3 reads TGCAGTGCTAGAGTTCTGGGTGGCGGGCTCGACTATGGCTACACCTTC.

V and J are TRBV4-3 and TRBJ2-1, with TRBD2 matching 7 bases. The CDR3 runs 16 residues. Germline CDR1 LGHNA, CDR2 YSLEER. After removal of 1 base from V and 8 bases from J, the junction contained 11 bases not matched to a gene. The CDR3 DNA follows: TGCGCCAGCAGCCAAGCAACAGGACTAGGAGGGTATGAGCAGTTCTTC. It is translated as CASSQATGLGGYEQFF.

This clonotype was seen a few times. The CDR3 loop is CASRPRVRTDTQYF. In nucleotides, the CDR3 is TGTGCCAGCAGGCCGAGAGTCCGGACAGATACGCAGTATTTT. The rearrangement uses TRBV6-2 or TRBV6-3 and TRBJ2-3; no firm D call. The CDR3 has 14 amino acids. Between the trimmed V and J ends, which lost 6 bases and 3 bases, there was a span of 13 bases. From germline, CDR1 is MNHEY and CDR2 SVGEGT.

There are a few counts of this clonotype. The chain's CDR3 is CASRPKLRTGELFF. Written as DNA, the CDR3 is TGTGCCAGCAGACCTAAACTACGCACCGGGGAGCTGTTTTTT. The chain has TRBV6-1 and TRBJ2-2; D is ambiguous. The ends were cut back, 6 bases at V and 4 bases at J, with 12 bases in the middle. The CDR3 runs 14 residues. Germline V lookup: CDR1 MNHNS, CDR2 SASEGT.

This clonotype was observed a few times. The chain joins TRBV6-1 to TRBJ1-5; D not resolved. The CDR3 is made up of 15 amino acids. V gave up 6 bases and J gave up 3 bases, with 15 bases separating them. Germline CDR1 is MNHNS and CDR2 is SASEGT. The CDR3 is CASSFWSHSNQPQHF. In DNA form, the CDR3 reads TGTGCCAGCAGCTTTTGGAGCCATTCCAATCAGCCCCAGCATTTT.

The rearrangement joins TRBV7-8 to TRBJ2-5; TRBD1 matches at 7 bases. V lost 4 bases, J lost 2 bases, and 13 bases stayed unmatched. The germline V gene has CDR1 SGHVS and CDR2 FQNEAQ. CDR3 length: 17 residues. The CDR3 nucleotides are TGTGCCAGCAGCTCAGAACGGGACAGAGTAGCACAAGAGACCCAGTACTTC. Translation: CASSSERDRVAQETQYF.

The chain is built from TRBV7-9 and TRBJ2-5; maybe TRBD2 (6 bases). The CDR3 runs 16 residues. V was shortened by 1 base and J by 0 bases, with 12 bases between the two germline ends. In germline, CDR1 is SEHNR, CDR2 FQNEAQ (reference sequence). CDR3 coding DNA: TGTGCCAGCAGCTTAGTTGGGACTTCCTACCAAGAGACCCAGTACTTC. Amino acid sequence: CASSLVGTSYQETQYF.

This clonotype was counted a few times. The chain links TRBV12-3 or TRBV12-4 to TRBJ2-2; D not certain. This CDR3 has 16 amino acids. The V and J ends lost 8 bases and 5 bases respectively, with 21 bases between them. The CDR3 protein is CASAIGFNFTTGELFF. CDR3 DNA: TGTGCCAGCGCCATCGGTTTTAATTTTACGACCGGGGAGCTGTTTTTT.

This clonotype was recorded a few times. V usage is TRBV6-2 or TRBV6-3 and J usage is TRBJ2-7, with 8 positions matching TRBD1. The germline V gene has CDR1 MNHEY and CDR2 SVGEGT. CDR3 length equals 15 residues. The ends lost 3 bases at V and 1 base at J; junction bases unmatched: 5. DNA of the CDR3: TGTGCCAGCAGTTATGACGACAGGGGATCCTACGAGCAGTACTTC. Translating gives CASSYDDRGSYEQYF.

This clonotype was seen repeatedly, ten times or more. V and J are TRBV5-1 and TRBJ2-1, with 10 bases fitting TRBD2. With 2 bases clipped from V and 8 bases from J, the junction kept 7 bases outside the gene matches. The germline V gene encodes CDR1 SGHRS and CDR2 YFSETQ. The CDR3 sequence is 15 residues long. CDR3 protein: CASSFSGRAADEQFF. CDR3 DNA sequence: TGCGCCAGCAGCTTCAGCGGGAGGGCCGCAGATGAGCAGTTCTTC. Supplemented by reference TRBV5-1 and TRBJ2-1, the full variable domain reads KAGVTQTPRYLIKTRGQQVTLSCSPISGHRSVSWYQQTPGQGLQFLFEYFSETQRNKGNFPGRFSGRQFSNSRSEMNVSTLELGDSALYLCASSFSGRAADEQFFGPGTRLTVL.

This clonotype was counted a few times. The chain uses TRBV29-1 and TRBJ2-1; maybe TRBD1 (6 bases). The germline V and J ends were trimmed by 7 bases and 2 bases, with 15 bases remaining between them. Germline V gene sequence: CDR1 SQVTM, CDR2 ANQGSEA. This CDR3 is 14 amino acids long. CDR3 in amino acids: CSGRVRGAYNEQFF. The CDR3 nucleotides are TGCAGCGGTAGAGTCAGGGGTGCCTACAATGAGCAGTTCTTC.

The rearrangement uses TRBV7-3 and TRBJ2-1; the D gene is possibly TRBD1 (6 bases). Germline V CDR1 and CDR2: SGHTA, FQGTGA. This CDR3 has 15 residues. V was shortened by 5 bases and J by 7 bases, with 18 bases between the two germline ends. CDR3 sequence: CASSPRQGMGNEQFF. The CDR3 region has the DNA TGTGCCAGCAGCCCTAGGCAGGGGATGGGGAATGAGCAGTTCTTC.

There are a few counts of this clonotype. The rearrangement uses TRBV6-1 and TRBJ2-3; TRBD1 is a possible D gene (6 bases). The V end was cut by 5 bases, the J end by 4 bases, with 16 bases between. The CDR3 is 15 residues long. CDR1 is MNHNS, CDR2 SASEGT, per germline. The CDR3 loop reads CASSRQAWGADTQYF. CDR3 in DNA: TGTGCCAGCAGTAGACAGGCGTGGGGTGCAGATACGCAGTATTTT.

There are many counts of this clonotype. V usage is TRBV12-3 or TRBV12-4 and J usage is TRBJ2-2; weak D call: TRBD2 (5 bases). V gave up 6 bases and J gave up 3 bases, with 14 bases separating them. The CDR3 sequence is 15 residues long. The CDR3 coding sequence is TGTGCCAGCAGGTTCGGAGCGGAGCACACCGGGGAGCTGTTTTTT. Residues: CASRFGAEHTGELFF.

This chain connects TRBV6-5 to TRBJ2-5; D remains ambiguous. V lost 2 bases, J lost 5 bases, and 15 bases lay in between. The CDR3 extends over 15 amino acids. Germline V gene lookup returns CDR1 MNHEY and CDR2 SVGAGI. This CDR3 reads CASSYALAIGETQYF. As DNA, the CDR3 is TGTGCCAGCAGTTACGCGCTGGCCATAGGGGAGACCCAGTACTTC.